The rows below give T cell receptor beta chains drawn from one sample of a study of post-analysis software for immune sequencing data. MiXCR was run by TCRdb on the PCR reads, yielding one entry per CDR3 protein. This sample has more than 500,000 distinct CDR3 sequences, with roughly 34% found just once. Sequencing was done on a sample of blood. The receptors here all came from a girl aged 2-17 years with multiple sclerosis. The CDR3 runs from the conserved cysteine through the conserved F or W.

v_call	j_call	cdr3_aa
TRBV12-3/TRBV12-4	TRBJ1-5	CASSVTGNQPQHF
TRBV29-1	TRBJ1-1	CSVVGGATTEAFF
TRBV7-2	TRBJ2-7	CASSLLGGQYEQYF
TRBV29-1	TRBJ1-2	CSVVRTGDGYTF
TRBV7-2	TRBJ2-4	CASSLVGGGVKNIQYF
TRBV19	TRBJ1-1	CASTPGTGRAEAFF
TRBV7-6	TRBJ1-2	CASSSRTPGQNYGYTF
TRBV10-3	TRBJ1-5	CAISGRADQPQHF
TRBV20-1	TRBJ2-5	CSARDFRGEETQYF
TRBV5-5	TRBJ2-1	CASSTTSGGASGGDEQFF
TRBV5-1	NA	CASNSDPGGETQYF
TRBV6-5	TRBJ2-5	CASSTDRGPQETQYF
TRBV12-3/TRBV12-4	NA	CASSPLDRNIQYF
TRBV6-5	TRBJ1-1	CASSPVGRVGAFF
TRBV7-4	TRBJ2-3	CASSLASAQLAQITGYF
TRBV4-1	TRBJ1-3	CASSQPPGGDRDLIGGNTTYF
TRBV5-1	TRBJ2-3	CASSFKKKEAGGSTDTQYF
TRBV11-2	TRBJ1-1	CASSLGGQGEAFF